The rows below give T cell receptor beta chains drawn from one sample of a study of memory CD4+ T cells and cytomegalovirus serostatus. Assay used: immunoSEQ multiplex PCR; TCRdb lists only in-frame clones, some missing. Of 45,000 to 65,000 clones listed, about four fifths are singletons. Sequencing was carried out using memory CD4+ T cells from blood. These receptors all come from an adult in good health and CMV-seropositive. The CDR3 runs from the conserved cysteine through the conserved F or W. Clone size, where shown, is once, few, many, or a class for clones that have expanded.

TRBV19	NA	16	TRBJ2-3	CASSLFSGGAADTQYF
TRBV19	NA	16	TRBJ1-5	CASRQSQTGVNQPQHF
TRBV30	once	16	TRBJ1-5	CAWSGGGGAGNQPQHF
TRBV29-1	NA	13	TRBJ1-3	CSVGEVSGNTIYF
TRBV6-5	once	15	TRBJ2-1	CASSYHPSSYNEQFF
TRBV2	NA	15	TRBJ1-6	CASSESTGRNSPLHF
TRBV9	NA	15	TRBJ2-1	CASSVEGIVANEQFF
TRBV27	NA	14	TRBJ1-2	CASSPRAGNYGYTF
TRBV5-1	NA	13	TRBJ1-4	CASTDRNNEKLFF
TRBV19	NA	14	TRBJ2-1	CASNAGGLGNEQFF
TRBV29-1	NA	11	TRBJ2-7	CSVRQGSEQYF
TRBV18	NA	15	TRBJ1-1	CASSPPSAPNTEAFF
TRBV11-2	few	13	TRBJ1-1	CASSLGRAGEAFF
TRBV10-3	NA	13	TRBJ1-2	CAISEEQEYGYTF
TRBV9	NA	16	TRBJ1-3	CASSADLRGTGNTIYF
TRBV2	NA	13	TRBJ1-2	CASRGDGGYGYTF
TRBV11-2	NA	13	TRBJ2-1	CASRTSGRNEQFF
TRBV5-6	NA	14	TRBJ1-4	CASSLRGTNEKLFF
TRBV11-2	NA	13	TRBJ2-7	CASSWRPGGEQYF
TRBV7-3	NA	13	TRBJ1-2	CASSLGPESGYTF
TRBV6-5	once	14	TRBJ2-7	CASSRDRAVGEQYF
TRBV6-5	NA	14	TRBJ1-1	CASSRNGGRTEAFF
TRBV28	NA	18	TRBJ1-6	CASSLRLVGTQYNSPLHF
TRBV5-1	once	15	TRBJ2-2	CASRSEAGGTGELFF
TRBV29-1	NA	13	TRBJ1-2	CSVEEGRVNGYTF
TRBV7-3	NA	13	TRBJ2-2	CASSPPGDGELFF
TRBV5-1	NA	15	TRBJ1-2	CASSLYGQGNYGYTF
TRBV29-1	NA	12	TRBJ2-1	CSGLGMNNEQFF
TRBV11-2	NA	15	TRBJ2-5	CASSSGDRPQETQYF
TRBV6-1	NA	13	TRBJ1-2	CASSERQGQGYTF
TRBV30	NA	17	TRBJ2-1	CAWSSPGLAGGYNEQFF
TRBV28	NA	15	TRBJ1-2	CASSRPGQGVYGYTF
TRBV19	NA	12	TRBJ2-1	CASRGTYNEQFF
TRBV6-1	NA	15	TRBJ1-2	CASSAELRVPRGYTF
TRBV11-2	NA	17	TRBJ2-1	CASSLDRVGRARVEQFF
TRBV4-3	NA	16	TRBJ2-6	CASSQDGTGGANVLTF
TRBV7-2	NA	11	TRBJ2-5	CASSEQETQYF
TRBV5-1	NA	16	TRBJ1-2	CASSSGGTGGSDGYTF
TRBV29-1	NA	12	TRBJ2-7	CSVVGGVYEQYF
TRBV10-3	NA	12	TRBJ1-6	CAIKASNSPLHF
TRBV7-2	NA	17	TRBJ2-5	CASSFSVQLIYQETQYF